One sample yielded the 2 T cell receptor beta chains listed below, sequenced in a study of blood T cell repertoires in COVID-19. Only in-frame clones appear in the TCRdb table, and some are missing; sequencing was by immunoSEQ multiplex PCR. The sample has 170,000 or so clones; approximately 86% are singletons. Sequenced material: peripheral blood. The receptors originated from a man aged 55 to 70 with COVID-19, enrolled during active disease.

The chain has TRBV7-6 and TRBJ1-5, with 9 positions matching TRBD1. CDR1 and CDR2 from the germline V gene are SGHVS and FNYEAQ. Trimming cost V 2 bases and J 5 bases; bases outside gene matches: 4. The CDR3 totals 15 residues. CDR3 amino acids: CASSLLGQGYQPQHF. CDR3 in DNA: TGTGCCAGCAGCTTATTGGGACAGGGCTATCAGCCCCAGCATTTT.

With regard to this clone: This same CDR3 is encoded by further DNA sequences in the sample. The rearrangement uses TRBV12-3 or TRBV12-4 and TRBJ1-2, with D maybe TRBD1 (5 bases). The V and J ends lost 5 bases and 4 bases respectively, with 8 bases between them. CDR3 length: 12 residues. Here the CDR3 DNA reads TGTGCCAGCAGTCAGGGCGCCTATGGCTACACCTTC. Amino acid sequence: CASSQGAYGYTF.